Following are 20 T cell receptor beta chains from one sample sequenced in a study of breast tumors, draining lymph nodes, adjacent tissues. Samples came from axillary lymph nodes draining the breast cancer. TCRdb independently ran MiXCR on the multiplex PCR reads; one entry per CDR3 protein. Altogether 200,000 to 300,000 distinct CDR3 sequences are present, about 33% being singletons, with the ten largest covering about 1%. The sample was axillary lymph node tissue. These receptors originate from a female donor with breast cancer. Some clones in this sample may be carry-over from other donors' samples.

CDR3 amino acids: CASKSSSGQKKNIQYF. The DNA for the CDR3 is TGTGCCAGCAAATCCTCCTCGGGACAGAAAAAAAACATTCAGTACTTC. The rearrangement links TRBV12-3 or TRBV12-4 to TRBJ2-4; 7 bases agree with TRBD1. J gave up 4 bases and V 7 bases, and 13 bases lay outside the gene matches. CDR3 length equals 16 residues.

This clonotype has more than one count but fewer than ten. V is TRBV20-1 and J is TRBJ2-3; 10 bases agree with TRBD2. CDR1 DFQATT and CDR2 SNEGSKA come from the germline V gene (reference sequence). The CDR3 extends over 14 amino acids. CDR3 protein: CRASSGRGTDTQYF. CDR3 sequence (DNA): TGCAGAGCTTCTAGCGGGAGAGGGACAGATACGCAGTATTTT.

The V and J genes are TRBV28 and TRBJ2-2; D may be TRBD1 (5 bases). Per germline, CDR1 MDHEN and CDR2 SYDVKM. V dropped 3 bases and J dropped 3 bases, with 8 bases sitting between them. This CDR3 has 14 residues. CDR3 region: CASSFVRDTGELFF. CDR3 bases: TGTGCCAGCAGTTTCGTCAGGGACACCGGGGAGCTGTTTTTT. Combining the CDR3 with reference TRBV28 and TRBJ2-2 gives the whole variable domain DVKVTQSSRYLVKRTGEKVFLECVQDMDHENMFWYRQDPGLGLRLIYFSYDVKMKEKGDIPEGYSVSREKKERFSLILESASTNQTSMYLCASSFVRDTGELFFGEGSRLTVL.

Comments on this clonotype: This may arise from a read error, as a much more abundant clone is one base away. This chain uses TRBV6-5 with TRBJ2-1, with D unresolved. Trimming stripped 2 bases from V and 9 bases from J, with 14 bases between. The CDR3 totals 14 residues. Germline V gives CDR1 MNHEY, CDR2 SVGAGI. CDR3 amino acids: CASSYVGSGVEQFF. The CDR3 DNA is TGTGCCAGCAGTTACGTGGGCAGTGGAGTTGAGCAGTTCTTC.

In this sample, this clonotype turned up a few times. The V call is TRBV27, the J call TRBJ1-6; possibly TRBD1 for D (5 bases). The CDR3 is 16 amino acids. V dropped 0 bases and J dropped 7 bases, with 13 bases sitting between them. Germline lookup yields CDR1 MNHEY and CDR2 SMNVEV (reference sequence). CDR3 nucleotide sequence: TGTGCCAGCAGTTTATCGAGGGACCTGCGGAATTCACCCCTCCACTTT. This codes for CASSLSRDLRNSPLHF.

Notes on this clonotype: At one end the junction does not follow the germline gene, possibly because of a read error. The chain combines TRBV18 with TRBJ2-3, with D possibly matching TRBD2 (6 bases). Per germline, CDR1 KGHSH and CDR2 LQKENI. The CDR3 consists of 12 residues. The CDR3 nucleotides are TGTGCCAGCTCACCCGGGACTGATACGCGGTATTTT. It translates to CASSPGTDTRYF.

Comments on this clonotype: A much larger clone differs from this one at a single base, so this may be a read error. The chain is built from TRBV12-3 or TRBV12-4 and TRBJ2-5; D is perhaps TRBD1 or TRBD2 (5 bases each). The CDR3 totals 15 residues. V was shortened by 3 bases and J by 4 bases, with 15 bases between the two germline ends. For the CDR3, the DNA is TGTGCCAGCAGTTTGGGGGACGGGGTGGTAGAGACCCAGTACTTC. This translates into CASSLGDGVVETQYF.

This clonotype has a handful of counts. An end of the junction differs from the germline gene, which may be a read error. V gene TRBV9 combines with J gene TRBJ2-7; the D gene is possibly TRBD2 (6 bases). Germline CDR1 and CDR2: SGDLS and YYNGEE. The CDR3 sequence is 14 residues long. The CDR3 DNA sequence: TGTGCCAGCAGCGTACTAGCGTTCTCCTACGAGCAGTCCTTC. Its translation: CASSVLAFSYEQSF.

In regard to this clonotype: This sequence may be a read error, since a much larger clone differs from it by one base. J is TRBJ2-3 and V is TRBV9, with D unresolved. The CDR3 covers 14 residues. Germline assignment: CDR1 SGDLS and CDR2 YYNGEE. The CDR3 region is CTSSVRASTDTQYF. The CDR3 DNA sequence: TGTACCAGCAGCGTCAGAGCGAGCACAGATACGCAGTATTTT.

This clonotype was counted only a few times. This could be a read error, since a much larger clone is one nucleotide away. This CDR3 is CSARASGTSGRSRCNEQFF. CDR3 DNA sequence: TGCAGTGCTAGAGCGTCCGGGACTAGCGGGAGGTCTCGTTGCAATGAGCAGTTCTTC. This chain links TRBV20-1 with TRBJ2-1; 15 bases are a match to TRBD2. Germline V CDR1 and CDR2: DFQATT, SNEGSKA (reference sequence). This CDR3 has 19 amino acids. Germline trimming cut 1 base from V and 6 bases from J; bases unmatched to any gene: 13.

This clonotype showed up many times. The genes are TRBV20-1 and TRBJ2-7; 12 bases line up with TRBD2. Germline CDR1 DFQATT, CDR2 SNEGSKA (reference sequence). The CDR3 sequence is 17 residues long. Trimming removed 6 bases from V and 5 bases from J; junction bases left unmatched: 17. In nucleotides, the CDR3 is TGCAGTGCCCTAAATACAGGTGGACTAGCGGGATTTAACGAGCAGTACTTC. It translates to CSALNTGGLAGFNEQYF.

This clonotype was counted at least ten times. This chain links TRBV24-1 with TRBJ2-1; no clear D gene. From germline, CDR1 is KGHDR and CDR2 SFDVKD. CDR3 length: 13 residues. Trimming left V 4 bases short and J 6 bases short, with 9 bases between. The CDR3 coding sequence is TGTGCCACCAGTGACGGCCCGTCCAATGAGCAGTTCTTC. Protein: CATSDGPSNEQFF.

The gene calls are TRBV12-3 or TRBV12-4 and TRBJ2-1; TRBD2 agrees at 16 bases. Trimming at V came to 7 bases and at J to 2 bases, leaving 11 bases not matched to a gene. There are 19 residues in the CDR3. The CDR3 DNA sequence: TGTGCCAGCAAGAAGCCGGGACTAGCGGGAGGGGGGACCTACAATGAGCAGTTCTTC. Amino acid sequence: CASKKPGLAGGGTYNEQFF.

At least ten counts were recorded for this clonotype. The CDR3 DNA follows: TGCAGTGCAAACAGGGGCTTCACCGGGGAGCTGTTTTTT. Encoded protein: CSANRGFTGELFF. V and J are TRBV20-1 and TRBJ2-2; TRBD1 aligns across 7 bases. From germline, CDR1 is DFQATT and CDR2 SNEGSKA (reference sequence). J gave up 4 bases and V 6 bases, and 5 bases lay outside the gene matches. The CDR3 sequence is 13 residues long.

The chain carries TRBV20-1 and TRBJ2-5, with TRBD1 matching 8 bases. The ends lost 6 bases at V and 2 bases at J; junction bases unmatched: 14. From germline, CDR1 is DFQATT and CDR2 SNEGSKA (reference sequence). This CDR3 comprises 16 residues. The CDR3 sequence: CSASSTGTGEQETQYF. The CDR3 bases are TGCAGTGCCAGCAGTACCGGGACAGGTGAACAAGAGACCCAGTACTTC.

This clonotype was counted many times. The chain has TRBV7-9 and TRBJ2-7; maybe TRBD2 (5 bases). The V gene lost 3 bases and the J gene lost 5 bases, with 14 bases spanning the gap. Germline-derived CDR1 and CDR2 are SEHNR and FQNEAQ (reference sequence). CDR3 length: 14 residues. The CDR3 loop is CASSFITDGDEQYF. The CDR3, as DNA: TGTGCCAGCAGCTTCATAACAGACGGGGACGAGCAGTACTTC.

This clonotype has at least ten counts. J is TRBJ1-2 and V is TRBV7-9; D gene ambiguous. Germline V gene data show CDR1 as SEHNR and CDR2 as FQNEAQ (reference sequence). The V end was cut by 2 bases, the J end by 4 bases, with 20 bases between. The CDR3 covers 17 residues. CDR3 coding DNA: TGTGCCAGCAGCTTATCAGGCATTGCGGGATCCATCTATGGCTACACCTTC. Translated: CASSLSGIAGSIYGYTF.

The rearrangement links TRBV7-3 to TRBJ2-7; 9 bases align to TRBD2. The CDR3 consists of 12 residues. The germline V gene encodes CDR1 SGHTA and CDR2 FQGTGA. The CDR3 region is CASWTSVYEQYF. DNA for the CDR3: TGTGCTAGCTGGACTAGCGTCTACGAGCAGTACTTC. Full variable domain (outside the CDR3, taken from reference TRBV7-3 and TRBJ2-7): GAGVSQTPSNKVTEKGKYVELRCDPISGHTALYWYRQSLGQGPEFLIYFQGTGAADDSGLPNDRFFAVRPEGSVSTLKIQRTERGDSAVYLCASWTSVYEQYFGPGTRLTVT.

The V gene is TRBV6-2 or TRBV6-3, the J gene TRBJ2-1, with D possibly matching TRBD1 (6 bases). Trimming removed 2 bases from V and 1 base from J, with 9 bases in between. The CDR3 runs 15 residues. Germline V lookup: CDR1 MNHEY, CDR2 SVGEGT. In DNA, the CDR3 is TGTGCCAGCAGTTACGGGGGCCTTTCCTACAATGAGCAGTTCTTC. Its protein is CASSYGGLSYNEQFF.

This clonotype has more than one count but fewer than ten. V usage is TRBV6-1 and J usage is TRBJ1-5; D gene uncertain. This CDR3 contains 14 residues. Germline-derived CDR1 and CDR2 are MNHNS and SASEGT. Trimming shortened V by 10 bases and J by 5 bases, and 18 bases separated the two germline ends. Here the CDR3 reads CATETPPYYQPQHF. CDR3 sequence (DNA): TGTGCCACCGAGACCCCGCCTTACTATCAGCCCCAGCATTTT.